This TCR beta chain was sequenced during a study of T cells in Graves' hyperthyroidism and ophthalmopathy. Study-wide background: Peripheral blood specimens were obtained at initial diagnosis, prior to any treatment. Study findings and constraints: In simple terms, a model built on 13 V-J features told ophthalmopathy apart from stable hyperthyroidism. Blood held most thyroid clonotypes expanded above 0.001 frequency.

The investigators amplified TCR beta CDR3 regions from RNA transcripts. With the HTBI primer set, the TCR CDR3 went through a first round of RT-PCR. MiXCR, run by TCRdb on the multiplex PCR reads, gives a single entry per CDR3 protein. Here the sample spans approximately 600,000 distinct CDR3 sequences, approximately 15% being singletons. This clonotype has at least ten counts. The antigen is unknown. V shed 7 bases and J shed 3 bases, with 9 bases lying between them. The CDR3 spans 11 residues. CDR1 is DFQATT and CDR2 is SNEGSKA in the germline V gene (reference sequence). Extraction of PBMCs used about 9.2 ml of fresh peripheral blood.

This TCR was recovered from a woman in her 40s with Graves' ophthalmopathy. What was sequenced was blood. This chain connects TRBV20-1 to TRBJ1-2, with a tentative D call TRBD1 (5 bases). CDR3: CSVSRDYGYTF. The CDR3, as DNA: TGCAGTGTCTCCAGGGACTATGGCTACACCTTC.